Listed below are T cell receptor beta chains from one sample, sequenced in a study of Graves' ophthalmopathy and Graves' hyperthyroidism. TCRdb re-called the multiplex PCR reads with MiXCR, one entry per CDR3 protein. The data contain around 1,000,000 distinct CDR3 sequences, roughly two fifths of them singletons. The specimen was peripheral blood or thyroid tissue (not recorded which). Receptors were obtained from an adult man with Graves' hyperthyroidism. Both conserved end residues are part of each CDR3. D genes are given only for firm matches. Only part of the rows carry a size: once, few, many, or a class if the clone is expanded.

NA TRBJ1-2 14 NA TRBV20-1 CSAAFLGGNYGYTF TGCAGTGCTGCCTTCCTAGGGGGGAACTATGGCTACACCTTC
TRBD2 TRBJ2-3 16 few TRBV19 CASSEISGSSTDTQYF TGTGCCAGTAGTGAAATTAGCGGGAGCAGCACAGATACGCAGTATTTT
NA TRBJ2-7 12 many TRBV10-3 CAISTEAHEQYF TGTGCCATCAGCACAGAGGCCCACGAGCAGTACTTC
TRBD1 TRBJ2-5 14 NA TRBV7-2 CATGRDRSQETQYF TGTGCCACCGGGCGGGACAGGTCCCAAGAGACCCAGTACTTC
TRBD1 TRBJ1-5 16 many TRBV7-2 CASSLGGPGGEQPQHF TGTGCCAGCAGCTTAGGGGGTCCAGGGGGCGAGCAGCCCCAGCATTTT
TRBD2 TRBJ2-7 15 many TRBV20-1 CSARGRGDSSYEQYF TGCAGTGCTAGAGGTCGGGGGGATTCGTCCTACGAGCAGTACTTC
NA TRBJ1-3 15 NA TRBV5-8 CASSLFQFSGNTIYF TGTGCCAGCAGCTTGTTTCAATTCTCTGGAAACACCATATATTTT
NA TRBJ2-5 13 NA TRBV10-2 CASSERRQETQYF TGCGCCAGCAGTGAACGAAGGCAAGAGACCCAGTACTTC
TRBD1 TRBJ1-1 17 many TRBV5-1 CASSLDGQGMWGTEAFF TGCGCCAGCAGCTTGGACGGACAGGGGATGTGGGGCACTGAAGCTTTCTTT
NA TRBJ1-2 16 few TRBV5-6 CASSPSGWGLEYGYTF TGTGCCAGCAGCCCCTCGGGTTGGGGCCTCGAATATGGCTACACCTTC
TRBD1 TRBJ1-1 14 NA TRBV29-1 CSVVKGTGVPEAFF TGCAGCGTTGTAAAGGGGACAGGGGTTCCTGAAGCTTTCTTT
NA TRBJ2-7 13 NA TRBV29-1 CSVETEGYYEQYF TGCAGCGTTGAGACGGAAGGGTACTACGAGCAGTACTTC
TRBD1 TRBJ1-4 16 few TRBV4-3 CASSRSGQGRNEKLFF TGCGCCAGCAGCCGATCGGGACAGGGGCGGAACGAAAAACTGTTTTTT
NA TRBJ2-7 16 NA TRBV7-2 CASSPGRGRGSYEQYF TGTGCCAGCAGCCCCGGAAGGGGCAGGGGCTCCTACGAGCAGTACTTC
NA TRBJ1-5 15 NA TRBV6-4 CASSRRTQGNQPQHF TGTGCCAGCAGTCGCCGAACACAGGGAAATCAGCCCCAGCATTTT
NA TRBJ1-1 16 few TRBV6-6 CASSYSAADSVTEAFF TGTGCCAGCAGTTACTCTGCGGCTGATTCGGTAACTGAAGCTTTCTTT
TRBD2 TRBJ2-7 15 few TRBV13 CASSLEAGGKYEQYF TGTGCCAGCAGCTTAGAAGCGGGAGGAAAATACGAGCAGTACTTC
NA TRBJ2-5 17 many TRBV24-1 CATSDPGWSRVAGTQYF TGTGCCACCAGTGATCCTGGGTGGTCAAGGGTTGCGGGGACCCAGTACTTC